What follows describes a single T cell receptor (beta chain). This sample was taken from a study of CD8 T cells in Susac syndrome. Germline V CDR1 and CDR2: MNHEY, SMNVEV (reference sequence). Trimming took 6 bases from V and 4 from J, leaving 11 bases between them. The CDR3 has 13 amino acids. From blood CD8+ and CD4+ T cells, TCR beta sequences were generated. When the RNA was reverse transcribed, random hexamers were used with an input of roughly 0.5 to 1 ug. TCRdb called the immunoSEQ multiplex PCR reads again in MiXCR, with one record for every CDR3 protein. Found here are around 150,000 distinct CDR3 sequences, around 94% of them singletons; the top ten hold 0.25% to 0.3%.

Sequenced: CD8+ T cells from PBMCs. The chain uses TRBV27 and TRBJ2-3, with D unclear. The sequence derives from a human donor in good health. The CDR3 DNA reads TGTGCCAGCAGGCCCCAGATGTCAGATACGCAGTATTTT. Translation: CASRPQMSDTQYF.